The rows below give T cell receptor beta chains drawn from one sample of a study of T-cell memory formation after mild COVID-19. TCRdb analysed the 5' RACE reads with MiXCR anew, one entry per CDR3 protein. The sample includes about 140,000 distinct CDR3 sequences, 15% to 20% of them seen just once. The sample was PBMCs or a T cell subset sorted from them (not recorded which). These receptors were obtained from an adult woman who had mild COVID-19 (a few samples of this study predate the infection). Cell type and time point are not known. CDR3s include the opening cysteine and the closing phenylalanine or tryptophan. D genes are given only for firm matches. Some rows have no size entry. The others give once, few or many, or a class for an expanded clone.

CDR3 length	V gene	J gene	D gene	clone size	CDR3 protein	CDR3 DNA
14	TRBV11-2	TRBJ1-6	.	few	CASSLDQGGVSFHF	TGTGCCAGCAGCTTAGATCAGGGAGGGGTCTCTTTCCACTTT
14	TRBV5-1	TRBJ2-3	.	few	CASKEGGPEDTQYF	TGCGCCAGCAAAGAGGGGGGGCCCGAAGATACGCAGTATTTT
15	TRBV6-5	TRBJ2-1	.	.	CASSPGQLSYNEQFF	TGTGCCAGCAGTCCCGGACAGCTATCCTACAATGAGCAGTTCTTC
14	TRBV6-6	TRBJ1-1	TRBD1	few	CASSYTTQGAGAFF	TGTGCCAGCAGTTACACGACCCAGGGGGCGGGAGCTTTCTTT
14	TRBV6-2/TRBV6-3	TRBJ1-6	TRBD1	.	CASRRGQVFSPLHF	TGTGCCAGCAGACGGGGACAGGTCTTTTCACCCCTCCACTTT
15	TRBV7-2	TRBJ2-3	TRBD2	few	CASSPSGLYTDTQYF	TGTGCCAGCAGCCCTAGCGGACTATACACAGATACGCAGTATTTT
16	TRBV7-8	TRBJ1-3	TRBD1	.	CASSGQGVGSGNTIYF	TGTGCCAGCAGCGGACAGGGAGTAGGCTCTGGAAACACCATATATTTT
15	TRBV5-1	TRBJ2-7	.	few	CASSLTFRSGAEQYF	TGCGCCAGCAGCTTGACGTTTCGGTCGGGGGCCGAGCAGTACTTC
12	TRBV15	TRBJ1-1	.	.	CATSRFNTEAFF	TGTGCCACCAGCAGGTTCAACACTGAAGCTTTCTTT
14	TRBV29-1	TRBJ1-3	TRBD1	.	CSVEGTGTGNTIYF	TGCAGCGTTGAAGGGACAGGGACTGGAAACACCATATATTTT
11	TRBV20-1	TRBJ1-2	.	.	CSATSNYGYTF	TGCAGTGCCACCTCTAACTATGGCTACACCTTC
13	TRBV9	TRBJ2-1	.	.	CASSSVNLNEQFF	TGTGCCAGCAGCTCCGTCAATCTGAATGAGCAGTTCTTC
15	TRBV4-3	TRBJ2-1	.	once	CASSQGEAPYNEQFF	TGCGCCAGCAGCCAAGGGGAGGCTCCCTACAATGAGCAGTTCTTC
12	TRBV5-1	TRBJ2-5	.	few	CASSLAGGPAYF	TGCGCCAGCAGCTTGGCGGGGGGCCCGGCGTACTTC
14	TRBV28	TRBJ2-3	TRBD1	many	CASSPGGPRPTQYF	TGTGCCAGCAGCCCAGGGGGACCTCGGCCTACGCAGTATTTT
16	TRBV7-7	TRBJ2-5	TRBD2	few	CASSLGLAGGQKTQYF	TGTGCCAGCAGCTTGGGACTAGCGGGGGGGCAAAAGACCCAGTACTTC
13	TRBV6-2/TRBV6-3	TRBJ2-7	.	.	CASSYGPDYEQYF	TGTGCCAGCAGTTACGGTCCAGACTACGAGCAGTACTTC
15	TRBV15	TRBJ1-1	.	.	CATSREGARGTEAFF	TGTGCCACCAGCAGAGAAGGGGCTAGGGGAACTGAAGCTTTCTTT
15	TRBV24-1	TRBJ2-7	TRBD2	few	CATSDSRTSVDEQYF	TGTGCCACCAGTGATTCCAGGACTAGCGTCGACGAGCAGTACTTC
15	TRBV5-1	TRBJ2-1	TRBD2	many	CASSLGLAVYNEQFF	TGCGCCAGCAGCCTCGGACTAGCGGTCTACAATGAGCAGTTCTTC
17	TRBV11-2	TRBJ2-5	.	.	CASSPGASDPAQETQYF	TGTGCCAGCAGCCCAGGGGCTAGCGACCCGGCTCAAGAGACCCAGTACTTC
12	TRBV18	TRBJ2-7	.	few	CASADSSNEQYF	TGTGCCAGCGCCGACAGTTCTAACGAGCAGTACTTC
15	TRBV7-9	TRBJ2-4	.	few	CASSLDSYMENIQYF	TGTGCCAGCAGCTTAGATTCGTATATGGAAAACATTCAGTACTTC
15	TRBV12-3/TRBV12-4	TRBJ2-3	.	.	CASSLSPRHTDTQYF	TGTGCCAGCAGTTTATCCCCGCGGCACACAGATACGCAGTATTTT
14	TRBV29-1	TRBJ2-3	TRBD2	.	CSVELAARRDTQYF	TGCAGCGTTGAACTAGCGGCCAGACGAGATACGCAGTATTTT
15	TRBV5-1	TRBJ2-1	.	.	CASSLRAPSGNEQFF	TGCGCCAGCAGCTTGAGGGCACCCTCGGGCAATGAGCAGTTCTTC
13	TRBV20-1	TRBJ2-7	TRBD1	few	CSASGTGAYEQYF	TGCAGTGCTAGCGGGACAGGGGCCTACGAGCAGTACTTC
16	TRBV15	TRBJ2-2	.	few	CATSRPLVSGTGELFF	TGTGCCACCAGCAGACCCCTCGTTTCCGGGACCGGGGAGCTGTTTTTT
14	TRBV7-9	TRBJ2-7	.	few	CASSRTTGSYEQYF	TGTGCCAGCAGCCGAACGACAGGCTCCTACGAGCAGTACTTC
14	TRBV25-1	TRBJ2-2	.	.	CASSSLRNTGELFF	TGTGCCAGCTCTTCTTTAAGGAACACCGGGGAGCTGTTTTTT
13	TRBV7-6	TRBJ2-7	.	.	CASSTQGSYEQYF	TGTGCCAGCAGCACCCAGGGTTCCTACGAGCAGTACTTC
14	TRBV12-3/TRBV12-4	TRBJ2-1	.	.	CASRLRDLNNEQFF	TGTGCCAGCAGGTTAAGGGACCTCAACAATGAGCAGTTCTTC